This T cell receptor beta chain originates from a study of sequential checkpoint blockade in melanoma. Study details: Patients were randomized 1:1 to nivolumab-then-ipilimumab or ipilimumab-then-nivolumab first-line. Each arm's sequence ended with maintenance nivolumab.

The treatment: randomized to nivolumab then ipilimumab (arm A) or the reverse (arm B). No patient had prior DNA-damaging chemotherapy. Sorted cells were live CD3+CD8+, lacking CD19 and CD56, from PBMCs. CDR1 is MNHNS and CDR2 is SASEGT in the germline V gene. The CDR3 extends over 16 amino acids. V lost 3 bases and J lost 6, with 18 bases in between. Produced via immunoSEQ multiplex PCR; TCRdb's table is partial and in-frame only. The sample records roughly 30,000 clones, 65% to 85% being singletons. The sample here was CD8+ T cells sorted from blood (inferred from file names), taken from a patient given nivolumab and ipilimumab in sequence. This sequence was found in a human donor with melanoma. J is TRBJ1-5 and V is TRBV6-1, with a tentative D call TRBD1 (6 bases). CDR3 sequence: CASSDPFAGASQPQHF. In DNA form, the CDR3 reads TGTGCCAGCAGTGATCCTTTTGCGGGGGCAAGTCAGCCCCAGCATTTT.